This TCR beta chain was identified in a study of CD8+CD57+ T cells in acquired aplastic anemia (dated by TCRdb to about 2018). In terms of the full investigation: A mean of about 3 ug of DNA, ranging from roughly 0.2 to 27.4 ug, was extracted from sorted CD4+ and CD8+ cells. A CD8+CD57+ expansion meant a frequency higher than the mean frequency seen in healthy subjects. What the work shows at the level of the full study, not this receptor alone: Around 27 CD8+ CDR3 sequences were found to be shared between patients and controls, but these sequences appeared to be highly expressed in patients and within the immunodominant clones of the patients. No significant difference in CD8+ Simpson's diversity was found between patients and healthy controls (P=0.060).

Profiling of TCR beta VDJ combinations and CDR3 sequences used genomic DNA as the template. TCR repertoire sequencing was run on an Illumina HiSeq 2000. Per the original workflow: TRBV/TRBJ rearrangement plots, CDR3 size and DJ length profiles, and Simpson's diversity index were used to evaluate the repertoires. The immunodominant clone was defined as the most abundant DNA sequence in deep sequencing data. CDR3 amino acid sequences were screened for sharing across subjects and were compared with published repertoires and the VDJdb database. TCRdb's own reprocessing of the public reads used fastp at Q25 and MiXCR and kept productive beta chains. Rows are combined by CDR3 protein, so each entry shows the most common genes and DNA. The V and J calls here are based on TCRdb, not the publication. The sample table contains 160,000 or so distinct CDR3 sequences; only one count was recorded for roughly 48% of them. The top ten clones comprise about 2.8% of the sample.

The patients picked for sequencing were ones in whom flow cytometry had shown an expansion of CD8+CD57+ cells. Every patient had severe acquired aplastic anemia, diagnosed using the International Study of Aplastic Anemia and Agranulocytosis and Camitta criteria. No patient had received any therapy when blood was sampled. The study deep-sequenced TCR repertoires of sorted CD4+ and CD8+ blood T cells from severe aplastic anemia patients and healthy subjects. In the USA, patient enrollment took place under clinicaltrials.gov protocols 00001620, 01623167, 00001397, 00071045, 00081523 and 00961064. Ficoll-Paque density gradient centrifugation was used to isolate peripheral blood mononuclear cells. Before DNA extraction, CD4+ and CD8+ T cells were sorted with FACS or magnetic beads. This clonotype has a count of ten or more. Its cognate antigen has yet to be identified. No clone much larger than this one lies a single base away; base qualities are absent.

Sequencing was performed on sorted CD4+, CD8+, or CD8+CD57+ T cells (not recorded which) from PBMCs. The TCR comes from a human donor with aplastic anemia.

CDR3 sequence: CASSQYRDRVPIQYF. The DNA sequence is as follows: TGTGCCAGCAGCCAATACCGGGACAGGGTGCCCATTCAGTACTTC. The V and J genes are TRBV5-6 and TRBJ2-4, with 9 bases matching TRBD1. CDR1 and CDR2, looked up from the germline V gene, are SGHDT and YYEEEE. From the cysteine up to the phenylalanine, the CDR3 has a length of 15 residues. The kept DNA is CDR3 alone, 45 bases in frame from the first base. Compared with germline, V lacks 4 bases and J lacks 9 bases; bases without a gene match: 11.